This TCR beta chain appears in the sequencing data of a study of identical twins. The CDR3 runs 12 residues. V was cut by 2 bases and J by 8 bases, with 7 bases left in between. General observations from the study: Insertion counts were lower in abundant cord blood beta clonotypes, a trend that memory repertoires did not show. One should note that invariant MAIT and iNKT cells could partly confound zero-insertion analyses.

A single record per CDR3 protein comes from TCRdb applying MiXCR to the 5' RACE reads. The data show roughly 690,000 distinct CDR3 sequences, approximately 22% seen once. This clonotype was observed a few times. Antigen: not known. These sequences were also reported in another study, on T cells expressing NK-cell markers.

The receptor was derived from a young woman in good health. Sequencing was carried out using PBMCs. The rearrangement joins TRBV12-3 or TRBV12-4 to TRBJ2-1; D is undetermined. CDR3: CASSLYPHEQFF. CDR3 sequence (DNA): TGTGCCAGCAGTTTATACCCCCATGAGCAGTTCTTC.